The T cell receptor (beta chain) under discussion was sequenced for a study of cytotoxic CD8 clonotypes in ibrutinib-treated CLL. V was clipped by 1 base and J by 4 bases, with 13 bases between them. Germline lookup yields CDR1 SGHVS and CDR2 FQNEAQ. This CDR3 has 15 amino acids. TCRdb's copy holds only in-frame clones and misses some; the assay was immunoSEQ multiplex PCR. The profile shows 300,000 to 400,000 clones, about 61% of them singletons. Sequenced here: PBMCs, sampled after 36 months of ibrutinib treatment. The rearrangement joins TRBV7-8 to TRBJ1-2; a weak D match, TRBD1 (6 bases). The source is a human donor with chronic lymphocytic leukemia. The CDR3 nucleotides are TGTGCCAGCAGCTTAGGGGCAACAGGGCTCTATGGCTACACCTTC. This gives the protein CASSLGATGLYGYTF.